This record concerns one TCR beta chain sequence. The antigen is unknown. Primed by a sample-barcoded 5' primer and a J-beta primer mix, a second PCR proceeded for about 6 to 11 cycles. TCRdb reanalysed the 5' RACE reads using MiXCR and keeps one entry per CDR3 protein. In the table there are about 1.4 million distinct CDR3 sequences, 59% of which are singletons. The sample comes from a study of blood T cells in healthy people across ages. Donation came from healthy Caucasian individuals in Russia who were aged 6 to 90. Whole-study findings and limits: A strong correlation between TCR beta diversity and naive T cell percentage was seen. The fall in TCR beta diversity per million T cells was roughly linear with age.

The receptor was derived from a man aged 18 to 35 in good health. The sample was blood.

CDR3 in amino acids: CASSFALGQAYEQYF. CDR3 nucleotides: TGTGCCAGCAGCTTCGCCCTGGGACAGGCCTACGAGCAGTACTTC. The chain has TRBV7-2 and TRBJ2-7; TRBD1 aligns across 8 bases. V dropped 3 bases and J dropped 2; count of bases not matched to a gene: 6. Germline V gene lookup returns CDR1 SGHTA and CDR2 FQGNSA. There are 15 residues in the CDR3.